Detailed here is one T cell receptor (beta chain). Some clones are missing from TCRdb's copy, which holds only in-frame ones; the method was immunoSEQ multiplex PCR. The data show about 300,000 clones, about four fifths seen once. This sample was taken from a study of blood T cell repertoires in COVID-19. V was clipped by 2 bases and J by 6 bases, with 11 bases between them. CDR1 MDHEN and CDR2 SYDVKM come from the germline V gene. The CDR3 runs 13 residues. This clonotype was sampled from a woman aged 45 to 65 with acute or convalescent COVID-19. Sequencing used peripheral blood. This chain joins TRBV28 and TRBJ2-7; the D is unclear. The CDR3 loop reads CASSLPNPREQYV. CDR3 bases: TGTGCCAGCAGTTTACCTAATCCTCGCGAGCAGTACGTC.